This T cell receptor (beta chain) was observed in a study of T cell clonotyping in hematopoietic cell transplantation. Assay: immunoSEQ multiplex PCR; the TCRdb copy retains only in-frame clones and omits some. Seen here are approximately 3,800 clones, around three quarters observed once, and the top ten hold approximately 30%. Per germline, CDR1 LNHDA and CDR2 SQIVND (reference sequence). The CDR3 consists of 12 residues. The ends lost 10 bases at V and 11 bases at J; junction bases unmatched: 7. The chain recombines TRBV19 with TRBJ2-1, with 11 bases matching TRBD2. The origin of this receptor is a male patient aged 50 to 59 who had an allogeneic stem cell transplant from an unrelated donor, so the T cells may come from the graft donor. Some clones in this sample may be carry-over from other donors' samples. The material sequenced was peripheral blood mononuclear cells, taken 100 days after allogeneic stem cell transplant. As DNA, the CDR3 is TGTGCCACCGGGACTAGCGGACCCCAGCAGTTCTTC. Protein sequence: CATGTSGPQQFF. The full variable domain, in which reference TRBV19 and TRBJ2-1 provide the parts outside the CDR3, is DGGITQSPKYLFRKEGQNVTLSCEQNLNHDAMYWYRQDPGQGLRLIYYSQIVNDFQKGDIAEGYSVSREKKESFPLTVTSAQKNPTAFYLCATGTSGPQQFFGPGTRLTVL.